This T cell receptor (beta chain) was recorded in a study of blood T cell repertoires in COVID-19. Per the original methods: Amplifying reference gene primers gave estimates of nucleated cell counts. This table comes from immunoSEQ multiplex PCR, and its TCRdb copy is limited to in-frame clones, with some not included. V and J calls and clone size are copied from that table; D and trimming were computed from the DNA. The sample lists about 320,000 clones, roughly 85% occurring once. Between the trimmed V and J ends, which lost 3 bases and 0 bases, there was a span of 9 bases. Germline CDR1 and CDR2: SEHNR and FQNEAQ (reference sequence). The CDR3 loop spans 15 amino acids.

The sequencing input was peripheral blood. The clonotype originates from a human donor in a cohort sampled during active COVID-19. The rearrangement links TRBV7-9 to TRBJ1-3, with D perhaps TRBD1 (5 bases). CDR3 amino acids: CASSFVDSSGNTIYF. CDR3 nucleotides: TGTGCCAGCAGCTTCGTAGACAGCTCTGGAAACACCATATATTTT.